A single sample gave rise to the 21 T cell receptor beta chains below, sequenced in a study of identical twins (dated by TCRdb to 2016 to 2017). Libraries were built with 5' RACE. The sequencing machine was an Illumina HiSeq 2000. TCRdb reprocessed the public reads (quality trimming at Q25 with fastp, clone calling with MiXCR) and kept in-frame beta chains. Under each unique CDR3 protein, matching rows form one entry showing the most common genes and DNA. Across this sample there are roughly 720,000 distinct CDR3 sequences, with roughly 18% seen only once. Around 13% of the sample comes from the top ten. This sample was also put to use in a study of T cells expressing NK-cell markers.

The material sequenced was PBMCs. The source is a woman younger than 35 in good health.

The chain employs TRBV7-9 and TRBJ1-2; D may be TRBD1 (6 bases). Trimming left V 5 bases short and J 8 bases short, with 15 bases between. Germline-derived CDR1 and CDR2 are SEHNR and FQNEAQ (reference sequence). This CDR3 contains 13 residues. The CDR3 loop is CASSPQTGLGYTF. The CDR3 nucleotides read TGTGCCAGCAGCCCCCAAACAGGGTTGGGCTACACCTTC. Combining the CDR3 with reference TRBV7-9 and TRBJ1-2 gives the whole variable domain DTGVSQNPRHKITKRGQNVTFRCDPISEHNRLYWYRQTLGQGPEFLTYFQNEAQLEKSRLLSDRFSAERPKGSFSTLEIQRTEQGDSAMYLCASSPQTGLGYTFGSGTRLTVV.

The chain recombines TRBV27 with TRBJ2-2; 12 nucleotides match TRBD1. Looked up from germline, CDR1 is MNHEY and CDR2 is SMNVEV (reference sequence). The CDR3 loop spans 17 amino acids. The J segment lost 5 bases and the V segment lost 9 bases, leaving 13 bases of the junction unmatched. The CDR3 here is CASSVLGTGGSTGELFF. The DNA for the CDR3 is TGTGCCAGTAGTGTCTTAGGGACAGGGGGCTCGACCGGGGAGCTGTTTTTT.

Comment on this clonotype: The junction shows a germline mismatch at one end, possibly a read error. The genes are TRBV6-1 and TRBJ2-3, with D possibly matching TRBD2 (5 bases). The CDR3 extends over 10 amino acids. Per germline, CDR1 MNHNS and CDR2 SASEGT. The CDR3 sequence: CATKLHTRDF. CDR3 bases: TGTGCCACCAAACTTCATACGCGGGATTTT.

This clonotype turned up a few times. The chain uses TRBV20-1 and TRBJ2-1; D gene uncertain. This CDR3 comprises 14 residues. V gave up 6 bases and J gave up 3 bases, with 15 bases separating them. CDR1 and CDR2 from the germline V gene are DFQATT and SNEGSKA (reference sequence). The CDR3 coding sequence is TGCAGTGCCCGGGCGGCCGTCCTCTACAATGAGCAGTTCTTC. Protein product: CSARAAVLYNEQFF.

In DNA, the CDR3 is TGCAGTGCTAGGATGCCTCTTTGGGGCGGAGAGACCCAGTACTTC. This gives the protein CSARMPLWGGETQYF. The chain couples TRBV20-1 to TRBJ2-5, with a weak D call TRBD1 (5 bases). Germline V gene lookup returns CDR1 DFQATT and CDR2 SNEGSKA (reference sequence). This CDR3 spans 15 amino acids. The V gene lost 3 bases and the J gene lost 4 bases, with 18 bases spanning the gap.

This clonotype came up a few times. This rearrangement joins TRBV20-1 to TRBJ2-1; TRBD1 matches at 8 bases. The CDR3 covers 14 residues. CDR1 DFQATT and CDR2 SNEGSKA come from the germline V gene (reference sequence). The trim removed 0 bases at V and 9 bases at J, leaving 7 bases unmatched. The CDR3 sequence is CSARDPQGASEQFF. CDR3 nucleotide sequence: TGCAGTGCTAGAGATCCCCAGGGGGCAAGTGAGCAGTTCTTC.

This clonotype was counted only a few times. The chain carries TRBV25-1 and TRBJ2-7, with a tentative D call TRBD1 (5 bases). Trimming shortened V by 1 base and J by 0 bases, and 7 bases separated the two germline ends. The CDR3 is made up of 14 amino acids. Germline V gene lookup returns CDR1 MGHDK and CDR2 SYGVNS. The DNA for the CDR3 is TGTGCCAGCAGTGAATGGGGCCGCTCCTACGAGCAGTACTTC. Its translation is CASSEWGRSYEQYF.

This chain uses TRBV11-2 with TRBJ1-5, with D unresolved. The CDR3 loop spans 15 amino acids. V was shortened by 3 bases and J by 4 bases, with 13 bases between the two germline ends. The germline CDR1 and CDR2 sequences are SGHAT and FQNNGV. CDR3 in amino acids: CASSFQIGRNQPQHF. The CDR3 bases are TGTGCCAGCAGCTTCCAGATTGGGAGGAATCAGCCCCAGCATTTT.

This clonotype was seen more than once but under ten times. This chain uses TRBV7-9 with TRBJ1-6; no reliable D call. This CDR3 region has 15 residues. V was pared by 7 bases and J by 0 bases, with 10 bases between. From germline, CDR1 is SEHNR and CDR2 FQNEAQ (reference sequence). The CDR3 sequence is CASTMAGSYNSPLHF. Written as DNA, the CDR3 is TGTGCCAGCACCATGGCGGGCTCCTATAATTCACCCCTCCACTTT.

There are a few counts of this clonotype. The rearrangement joins TRBV5-6 to TRBJ1-5; 12 nucleotides agree with TRBD1. Germline CDR1 and CDR2: SGHDT and YYEEEE. Germline trimming cut 0 bases from V and 4 bases from J; bases unmatched to any gene: 11. This CDR3 contains 19 residues. CDR3 in amino acids: CASSLGDRGHLDPNQPQHF. The CDR3, as DNA: TGTGCCAGCAGCTTGGGGGACAGGGGGCATCTGGACCCAAATCAGCCCCAGCATTTT.

To note about this clonotype: A read error may explain this, as a much larger clone is one base away. V and J are TRBV11-2 and TRBJ2-1; the match to TRBD2 covers 9 bases. The germline V gene has CDR1 SGHAT and CDR2 FQNNGV. The CDR3 spans 16 residues. The CDR3 loop is CASISLTSGPNNEHFF. The CDR3 region has the DNA TGTGCCAGCATCAGCTTAACTAGCGGGCCAAACAATGAGCATTTCTTC.

In this sample, this clonotype turned up a few times. The chain joins TRBV5-1 to TRBJ1-1; D unresolved. V was shortened by 6 bases and J by 0 bases, with 12 bases between the two germline ends. Germline loops: CDR1 SGHRS, CDR2 YFSETQ. The CDR3 contains 14 residues. The CDR3 loop is CASNREGLNTEAFF. CDR3 nucleotides: TGCGCCAGCAATCGGGAGGGCCTGAACACTGAAGCTTTCTTT.

The chain combines TRBV7-2 with TRBJ1-1; D perhaps matches TRBD1 (5 bases). This CDR3 region has 14 residues. The ends were cut back, 5 bases at V and 2 bases at J, with 12 bases in the middle. Germline V gives CDR1 SGHTA, CDR2 FQGNSA. CDR3 DNA sequence: TGTGCCAGCAGCCAAGCGAGGGGTAACACTGAAGCTTTCTTT. This translates into CASSQARGNTEAFF.

The V gene is TRBV5-1, the J gene TRBJ2-3; D unclear. The CDR3 loop spans 15 amino acids. Germline V gives CDR1 SGHRS, CDR2 YFSETQ. V was cut by 0 bases and J by 4 bases, with 12 bases left in between. Here the CDR3 DNA reads TGCGCCAGCAGCTTGGTGACACCTCGCCCAGATACGCAGTATTTT. Its translation is CASSLVTPRPDTQYF. The whole variable domain, filled in from reference TRBV5-1 and TRBJ2-3, reads KAGVTQTPRYLIKTRGQQVTLSCSPISGHRSVSWYQQTPGQGLQFLFEYFSETQRNKGNFPGRFSGRQFSNSRSEMNVSTLELGDSALYLCASSLVTPRPDTQYFGPGTRLTVL.

The chain joins TRBV6-2 or TRBV6-3 to TRBJ2-7; no firm D call. The germline gives CDR1 MNHEY, CDR2 SVGEGT. With 4 bases removed from V and 9 bases from J, the gap between germline ends came to 28 bases. The CDR3 sequence is 17 residues long. The CDR3 sequence is CASSSSIGGPEHRRQYF. CDR3 nucleotides: TGTGCCAGCAGTTCGTCCATAGGTGGTCCGGAGCATCGAAGGCAGTACTTC.

Only a few counts were recorded for this clonotype. The chain couples TRBV5-1 to TRBJ2-7, with D hard to call. This CDR3 has 14 residues. Germline V CDR1 and CDR2: SGHRS, YFSETQ. V gave up 0 bases and J gave up 2 bases, with 9 bases separating them. Written as DNA, the CDR3 is TGCGCCAGCAGCTTGGTTGGCAGAACCTACGAGCAGTACTTC. Translation gives CASSLVGRTYEQYF. The whole variable domain, filled in from reference TRBV5-1 and TRBJ2-7, reads KAGVTQTPRYLIKTRGQQVTLSCSPISGHRSVSWYQQTPGQGLQFLFEYFSETQRNKGNFPGRFSGRQFSNSRSEMNVSTLELGDSALYLCASSLVGRTYEQYFGPGTRLTVT.

This clonotype appeared once. This chain uses TRBV7-2 with TRBJ2-2, with D hard to call. Germline V gives CDR1 SGHTA, CDR2 FQGNSA. The CDR3 has 15 amino acids. V was shortened by 1 base and J by 2 bases, with 8 bases between the two germline ends. As DNA, the CDR3 is TGTGCCAGCAGCTTAGTTTTATCAAACACCGGGGAGCTGTTTTTT. Translating gives CASSLVLSNTGELFF.

This clonotype was recorded a few times. V usage is TRBV5-4 and J usage is TRBJ2-2; no reliable D call. V lost 4 bases to trimming and J lost 4 bases, with 11 bases between them. This CDR3 contains 14 residues. The germline gives CDR1 SGHNT, CDR2 YYREEE (reference sequence). CDR3 residues: CASSAVPSTGELFF. Written as DNA, the CDR3 is TGTGCCAGCAGCGCAGTCCCTTCCACCGGGGAGCTGTTTTTT.

The gene calls are TRBV29-1 and TRBJ2-1, with TRBD2 matching 7 bases. CDR3 length: 12 residues. Germline V gene data show CDR1 as SQVTM and CDR2 as ANQGSEA. With 4 bases clipped from V and 3 bases from J, the junction kept 0 bases outside the gene matches. The CDR3 loop is CSVGGGYNEQFF. The CDR3 coding sequence is TGCAGCGTTGGGGGGGGCTACAATGAGCAGTTCTTC.

CDR3 bases: TGTGCCAGCAGTTACGGGACAGGGGCTGAAGCTTTCTTT. It codes for CASSYGTGAEAFF. The chain recombines TRBV6-5 with TRBJ1-1; the match to TRBD1 covers 10 bases. Unmatched junction bases numbered 0, after V lost 2 bases and J lost 6 bases. The CDR3 runs to 13 residues. Per germline, CDR1 MNHEY and CDR2 SVGAGI.

This clonotype was counted between two and nine times. The chain has TRBV29-1 and TRBJ2-1; 7 bases line up with TRBD2. The germline V gene has CDR1 SQVTM and CDR2 ANQGSEA. CDR3 size: 13 residues. V gave up 1 base and J gave up 9 bases; unmatched junction bases: 6. CDR3 in DNA: TGCAGCGTTGAAGGGGAGGGGACGGGTGAGCAGTTCTTC. This translates into CSVEGEGTGEQFF.